The 29 T cell receptor beta chains reported below all come from one sample, sequenced in a study of blood T cell repertoires in COVID-19 (TCRdb year 2020). The method behind the library was the immunoSEQ multiplex PCR assay. Held by TCRdb, this immuneACCESS table contains in-frame sequences only and omits some clones. Under half of the omission traces to an unresolved V gene where checked; the cause of the rest is unknown. This sample has around 130,000 clones in its table, and 75% to 90% of those were observed once. In total, the top ten clones hold approximately 20% of the sample. Sequenced input: peripheral blood. The receptors were sampled from a woman aged 50 to 60 who had recovered from COVID-19.

The CDR3 is CASSVEGTGAYGYTF. The CDR3 nucleotides are TGTGCCAGCAGCGTAGAAGGGACAGGGGCCTATGGCTACACCTTC. The chain links TRBV9 to TRBJ1-2, with 10 bases lining up with TRBD1. V shed 0 bases, J shed 4 bases, and the junction held 3 bases outside the gene matches. CDR3 length equals 15 residues. Germline V gives CDR1 SGDLS, CDR2 YYNGEE.

This chain uses TRBV5-1 with TRBJ1-2; no firm D call. CDR3 length equals 13 residues. Deletions cut 3 bases from V and 6 bases from J, with 12 bases between. Germline assignment: CDR1 SGHRS and CDR2 YFSETQ. CDR3 amino acids: CASSYLVENGYTF. The CDR3 DNA reads TGCGCCAGCAGCTACCTAGTAGAGAATGGCTACACCTTC.

The gene calls are TRBV11-2 and TRBJ2-5; 13 bases agree with TRBD2. This CDR3 spans 16 amino acids. Germline lookup yields CDR1 SGHAT and CDR2 FQNNGV. Losses at the gene ends were 4 bases for V and 5 bases for J; bases not matched to a gene: 7. CDR3: CASSSGLAGFGETQYF. The DNA of the CDR3 is TGTGCCAGCAGCTCGGGACTAGCGGGGTTTGGGGAGACCCAGTACTTC. The complete variable domain, with remaining parts taken from reference TRBV11-2 and TRBJ2-5, reads EAGVAQSPRYKIIEKRQSVAFWCNPISGHATLYWYQQILGQGPKLLIQFQNNGVVDDSQLPKDRFSAERLKGVDSTLKIQPAKLEDSAVYLCASSSGLAGFGETQYFGPGTRLLVL.

The chain recombines TRBV5-4 with TRBJ2-2; 8 nucleotides agree with TRBD1. The CDR3 has 15 residues. After removal of 0 bases from V and 3 bases from J, the junction contained 1 base not matched to a gene. Germline-derived CDR1 and CDR2 are SGHNT and YYREEE (reference sequence). The CDR3, as DNA: TGTGCCAGCAGCTTGGCAGGGGGCGACACCGGGGAGCTGTTTTTT. It yields the protein CASSLAGGDTGELFF. Using reference TRBV5-4 and TRBJ2-2 for the parts outside the CDR3, the full variable domain is ETGVTQSPTHLIKTRGQQVTLRCSSQSGHNTVSWYQQALGQGPQFIFQYYREEENGRGNFPPRFSGLQFPNYSSELNVNALELDDSALYLCASSLAGGDTGELFFGEGSRLTVL.

This clone has ten or more counts. V is TRBV4-1 and J is TRBJ1-6; tentatively, D is TRBD1 (6 bases). V dropped 0 bases and J dropped 9 bases, with 12 bases sitting between them. The CDR3 covers 15 residues. Germline V gives CDR1 MGHRA, CDR2 YSYEKL. DNA of the CDR3: TGCGCCAGCAGCCAAGATCACAGAGGGGGTTCACCCCTCCACTTT. Amino acid sequence: CASSQDHRGGSPLHF.

This rearrangement joins TRBV15 to TRBJ2-2, with TRBD1 identical over 7 bases. V was pared by 0 bases and J by 3 bases, with 7 bases of the junction left unmatched. CDR3 length: 17 residues. Germline CDR1 reads LNHNV; CDR2 reads YYDKDF (reference sequence). CDR3 nucleotides: TGTGCCACCAGCAGAGATCAAGGGGGCTTTGACACCGGGGAGCTGTTTTTT. This translates into CATSRDQGGFDTGELFF.

This chain links TRBV19 with TRBJ1-1; 8 nucleotides align to TRBD1. CDR3 length: 14 residues. Trimming cost V 7 bases and J 5 bases; bases outside gene matches: 9. In germline, CDR1 is LNHDA, CDR2 SQIVND (reference sequence). The CDR3 region is CASMDGQGRTEAFF. The CDR3 DNA reads as TGTGCCAGTATGGACGGACAGGGACGGACTGAAGCTTTCTTT.

This clone came up once. CDR3: CASSLQRGQNTEAFF. DNA of the CDR3: TGTGCCAGCAGCTTACAAAGGGGGCAGAACACTGAAGCTTTCTTT. This chain links TRBV5-5 with TRBJ1-1, with 7 positions matching TRBD1. This CDR3 has 15 residues. The V gene's germline CDR1 is SGHKS and CDR2 YYEKEE (reference sequence). V shed 2 bases and J 1 base; nucleotides not matched to a gene: 5. The variable domain in full, completed from reference TRBV5-5 and TRBJ1-1, reads DAGVTQSPTHLIKTRGQQVTLRCSPISGHKSVSWYQQVLGQGPQFIFQYYEKEERGRGNFPDRFSARQFPNYSSELNVNALLLGDSALYLCASSLQRGQNTEAFFGQGTRLTVV.

This rearrangement joins TRBV9 to TRBJ2-3, with 7 positions matching TRBD2. Germline-derived CDR1 and CDR2 are SGDLS and YYNGEE. The trim removed 0 bases at V and 3 bases at J, leaving 7 bases unmatched. The CDR3 extends over 16 amino acids. CDR3 sequence reads: CASSVVGGRGTDTQYF. The CDR3 region has the DNA TGTGCCAGCAGCGTAGTGGGGGGGAGAGGGACAGATACGCAGTATTTT.

This clone was seen just once. This chain uses TRBV6-2 or TRBV6-3 with TRBJ2-7; D may be TRBD1 (5 bases). V shed 3 bases and J shed 5 bases, with 14 bases lying between them. This CDR3 contains 14 residues. Germline CDR1 is MNHEY and CDR2 is SVGEGT. DNA of the CDR3: TGTGCCAGCAGTTATAGGTTCAGGGCCCACGAGCAGTACTTC. Its translation: CASSYRFRAHEQYF.

The rearrangement uses TRBV27 and TRBJ2-7, with 11 positions matching TRBD2. Germline loops: CDR1 MNHEY, CDR2 SMNVEV (reference sequence). The CDR3 totals 16 residues. Losses at the gene ends were 5 bases for V and 4 bases for J; bases not matched to a gene: 10. The CDR3 sequence: CASSPSSGGAWYEQYF. As DNA, the CDR3 is TGTGCCAGCAGTCCAAGTAGCGGGGGGGCCTGGTACGAGCAGTACTTC.

In nucleotides, the CDR3 is TGTGCTAGTGGTTTGGTACTATCTCCACACTTAAATGAGCAGTTCTTC. Amino acid sequence: CASGLVLSPHLNEQFF. This rearrangement joins TRBV12-5 to TRBJ2-1; D uncertain. V dropped 0 bases and J dropped 7 bases, with 16 bases sitting between them. CDR1 and CDR2 (germline): LGHNT, FRNRAP. CDR3 size: 16 residues.

J is TRBJ2-7 and V is TRBV6-5; tentatively, D is TRBD1 (5 bases). CDR3 length: 13 residues. Germline V CDR1 and CDR2: MNHEY, SVGAGI. Between the trimmed V and J ends, which lost 2 bases and 7 bases, there was a span of 12 bases. CDR3 region: CASSYRRGREQYF. Here the CDR3 DNA reads TGTGCCAGCAGTTACCGAAGGGGTCGGGAGCAGTACTTC.

The chain carries TRBV5-1 and TRBJ1-2, with D possibly TRBD1 on 5 matching bases. V gave up 2 bases and J gave up 6 bases, with 11 bases separating them. There are 13 residues in the CDR3. Germline CDR1 is SGHRS and CDR2 is YFSETQ. As DNA, the CDR3 is TGCGCCAGCAGCTTAACTATAGGGGATGGCTACACCTTC. Its protein product is CASSLTIGDGYTF.

The chain combines TRBV18 with TRBJ2-5; 14 bases are shared with TRBD2. J gave up 2 bases and V 4 bases, and 3 bases lay outside the gene matches. Germline CDR1 and CDR2: KGHSH and LQKENI. The CDR3 loop spans 16 amino acids. This CDR3 is CASSQGLAGVQETQYF. Here the CDR3 DNA reads TGTGCCAGCTCACAGGGACTAGCGGGGGTTCAAGAGACCCAGTACTTC.

Here the CDR3 reads CASSLGQRYGYTF. The DNA of the CDR3 is TGTGCCAGCAGCTTGGGTCAGAGGTATGGCTACACCTTC. The chain employs TRBV5-6 and TRBJ1-2; D gene uncertain. The V end lost 0 bases, the J end lost 5 bases, and 8 bases lay between the germline ends. Germline V lookup: CDR1 SGHDT, CDR2 YYEEEE. CDR3 length: 13 residues. Together with reference TRBV5-6 and TRBJ1-2, the CDR3 gives the full variable domain: DAGVTQSPTHLIKTRGQQVTLRCSPKSGHDTVSWYQQALGQGPQFIFQYYEEEERQRGNFPDRFSGHQFPNYSSELNVNALLLGDSALYLCASSLGQRYGYTFGSGTRLTVV.

This clone came up once. This chain uses TRBV6-6 with TRBJ1-1; TRBD1 aligns across 7 bases. The CDR3 extends over 13 amino acids. J gave up 7 bases and V 5 bases, and 7 bases lay outside the gene matches. Germline V CDR1 and CDR2: MNHNY, SVGAGI (reference sequence). The CDR3 is CASSRQGTSEAFF. The CDR3 coding sequence is TGTGCCAGCAGTCGACAGGGAACCAGTGAAGCTTTCTTT.

Only one count was recorded for this clone. V is TRBV11-3 and J is TRBJ2-3, with 7 bases lining up with TRBD1. CDR3 length equals 14 residues. Germline-derived CDR1 and CDR2 are SGHNT and YENEEA. After removal of 4 bases from V and 6 bases from J, the junction contained 7 bases not matched to a gene. The CDR3 sequence is CASSSWTGADTQYF. The DNA of the CDR3 is TGTGCCAGCAGCTCCTGGACAGGAGCGGATACGCAGTATTTT.

The chain combines TRBV4-1 with TRBJ2-4; D is perhaps TRBD2 (5 bases). Germline V lookup: CDR1 MGHRA, CDR2 YSYEKL. The ends were cut back, 1 base at V and 2 bases at J, with 6 bases in the middle. The CDR3 runs to 14 residues. CDR3 DNA sequence: TGCGCCAGCAGCCAAGCGGGATCCAAAAACATTCAGTACTTC. It yields the protein CASSQAGSKNIQYF.

V and J are TRBV4-1 and TRBJ2-5; 9 bases are a match to TRBD2. Per the germline V gene, CDR1 is MGHRA and CDR2 is YSYEKL. The junction had 9 bases not matched to a gene; V was cut back by 3 bases and J by 1 base. The CDR3 loop spans 17 amino acids. The CDR3 nucleotides are TGCGCCAGCAGCCAGGGGTGGGGTAGCGGGAGCCAAGAGACCCAGTACTTC. This sequence encodes CASSQGWGSGSQETQYF.

This chain connects TRBV27 to TRBJ2-5; no definite D call. V was shortened by 0 bases and J by 2 bases, with 10 bases between the two germline ends. Germline V CDR1 and CDR2: MNHEY, SMNVEV (reference sequence). This CDR3 spans 15 amino acids. The CDR3 loop is CASSLSFDIQETQYF. CDR3 DNA: TGTGCCAGCAGTTTATCCTTCGACATTCAAGAGACCCAGTACTTC.

V is TRBV14 and J is TRBJ2-5; a weak D match, TRBD2 (6 bases). The CDR3 is 13 residues long. V dropped 5 bases and J dropped 5 bases, with 12 bases sitting between them. CDR1 and CDR2 from the germline V gene are SGHDN and FVKESK. The CDR3 protein is CASSYGLWETQYF. The CDR3 bases are TGTGCCAGCAGCTACGGACTATGGGAGACCCAGTACTTC.

CDR3 region: CASSPDAIAGAGYNEQFF. The CDR3 DNA reads as TGCGCCAGCAGCCCGGACGCTATAGCGGGAGCGGGTTACAATGAGCAGTTCTTC. This rearrangement joins TRBV5-1 to TRBJ2-1, with TRBD2 matching over 9 bases. The CDR3 loop spans 18 amino acids. Germline trimming cut 4 bases from V and 4 bases from J; bases unmatched to any gene: 15. The germline CDR1 and CDR2 sequences are SGHRS and YFSETQ.

The chain employs TRBV11-1 and TRBJ1-3, with 8 bases aligning to TRBD1. V was pared by 5 bases and J by 8 bases, with 8 bases of the junction left unmatched. CDR3 length equals 14 residues. Germline lookup yields CDR1 SGHAT and CDR2 FQDESV (reference sequence). The CDR3 nucleotides read TGTGCCAGCAGCAGGGGACAGGCTCGAGACACCATATATTTT. This codes for CASSRGQARDTIYF.

The J gene is TRBJ1-6, the V gene TRBV5-4; D gene unclear. Germline values: CDR1 SGHNT, CDR2 YYREEE (reference sequence). There are 16 residues in the CDR3. The V end lost 1 base, the J end lost 0 bases, and 8 bases lay between the germline ends. Here the CDR3 reads CASSLLRSSYNSPLHF. The CDR3 DNA sequence: TGTGCCAGCAGCTTGCTCCGGAGCTCCTATAATTCACCCCTCCACTTT.

The V gene is TRBV24-1, the J gene TRBJ2-7, with 10 bases that match TRBD1. After removal of 4 bases from V and 2 bases from J, the junction contained 13 bases not matched to a gene. The CDR3 has 18 amino acids. Germline V lookup: CDR1 KGHDR, CDR2 SFDVKD. CDR3 loop: CATSDPSTGTGVPYEQYF. CDR3 in DNA: TGTGCCACCAGTGACCCATCGACCGGGACAGGGGTTCCCTACGAGCAGTACTTC.

J is TRBJ2-5 and V is TRBV6-1, with TRBD2 as a possible D gene (7 bases). Germline V gene sequence: CDR1 MNHNS, CDR2 SASEGT. Between the trimmed V and J ends, which lost 3 bases and 2 bases, there was a span of 19 bases. This CDR3 region has 17 residues. In DNA form, the CDR3 reads TGTGCCAGCAGTGACCTACTAGGGGGAGGGGGACAAGAGACCCAGTACTTC. It translates to CASSDLLGGGGQETQYF.

This clone showed up just once. This chain links TRBV4-1 with TRBJ1-2; 7 bases agree with TRBD1. Germline assignment: CDR1 MGHRA and CDR2 YSYEKL. This CDR3 is built from 17 residues. V dropped 4 bases and J dropped 5; count of bases not matched to a gene: 16. The CDR3 protein is CASSPFRENRGLYGYTF. CDR3 bases: TGCGCCAGCAGCCCTTTCCGGGAAAACAGGGGTTTATATGGCTACACCTTC.

The chain is built from TRBV9 and TRBJ1-1; no firm D call. Trimming shortened V by 0 bases and J by 2 bases, and 11 bases separated the two germline ends. The germline V gene encodes CDR1 SGDLS and CDR2 YYNGEE. There are 15 residues in the CDR3. CDR3 sequence: CASSVEWRVNTEAFF. DNA for the CDR3: TGTGCCAGCAGCGTAGAGTGGAGGGTAAACACTGAAGCTTTCTTT.